The sequence of this TCR beta chain was determined in a study of Graves' ophthalmopathy and Graves' hyperthyroidism. Background on the study: Being free of ophthalmopathy for 18 months of follow-up defined stable hyperthyroidism.

At least ten counts were recorded for this clonotype. Its specificity is not known. For repertoire sequencing, the TCR beta CDR3 regions were amplified from RNA transcripts. Following a first-round RT-PCR that used HTBI primers, a second-round multiplex PCR was carried out. TCRdb called the multiplex PCR reads again in MiXCR, with one record for every CDR3 protein. The profile shows 900,000 to 1,200,000 distinct CDR3 sequences, about 35% of them singletons. Broader study findings: For separating ophthalmopathy from stable hyperthyroidism, a 13-signature model gave around 86% sensitivity and 75% to 83% specificity.

Diagnostic conclusions were grounded in clinical symptoms, serum thyroxine, TRAb, thyroid ultrasound and orbital computed tomography. The receptor was isolated from an adult man with Graves' hyperthyroidism. The sequencing sample was made of peripheral blood or thyroid tissue (not recorded which).

Here the CDR3 DNA reads TGTGCCAGTAGACAAAACAGGGGCGCTGAAGCTTTCTTT. Translation: CASRQNRGAEAFF. The rearrangement joins TRBV19 to TRBJ1-1; TRBD1 matches at 7 bases. The V and J ends lost 6 bases and 6 bases, in that order; junction bases with no gene match: 7. The V gene's germline CDR1 is LNHDA and CDR2 SQIVND (reference sequence). The CDR3 has 13 residues.